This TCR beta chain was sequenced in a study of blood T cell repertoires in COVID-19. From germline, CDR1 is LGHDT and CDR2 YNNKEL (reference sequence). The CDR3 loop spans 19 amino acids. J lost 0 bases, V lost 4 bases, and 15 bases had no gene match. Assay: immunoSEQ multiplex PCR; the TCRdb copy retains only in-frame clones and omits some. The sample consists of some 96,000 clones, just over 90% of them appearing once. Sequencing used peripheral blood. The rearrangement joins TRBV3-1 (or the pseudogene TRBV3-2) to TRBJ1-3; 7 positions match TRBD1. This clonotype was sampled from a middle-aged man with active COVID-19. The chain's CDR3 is CASSRWTGGRESSGNTIYF. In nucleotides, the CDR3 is TGTGCCAGCAGCCGTTGGACAGGAGGACGTGAGAGCTCTGGAAACACCATATATTTT.